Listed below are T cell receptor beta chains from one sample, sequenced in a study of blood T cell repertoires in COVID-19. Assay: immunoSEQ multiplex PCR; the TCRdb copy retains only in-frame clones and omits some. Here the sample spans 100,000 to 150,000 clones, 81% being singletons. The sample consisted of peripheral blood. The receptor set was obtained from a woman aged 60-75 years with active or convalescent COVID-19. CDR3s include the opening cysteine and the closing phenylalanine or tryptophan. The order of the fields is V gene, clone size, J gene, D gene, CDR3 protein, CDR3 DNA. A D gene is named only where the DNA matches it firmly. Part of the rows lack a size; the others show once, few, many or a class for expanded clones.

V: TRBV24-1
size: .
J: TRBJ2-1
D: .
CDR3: CATSDSFYNEQFF
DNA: TGTGCCACGTCGGACAGCTTCTACAATGAGCAGTTCTTC

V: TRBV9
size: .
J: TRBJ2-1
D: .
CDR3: CASSGSSYNEQFF
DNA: TGTGCCAGCAGCGGGAGCTCCTACAATGAGCAGTTCTTC

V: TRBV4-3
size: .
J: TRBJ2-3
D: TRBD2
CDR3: CASSQHLAGGDTDTQYF
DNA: TGCGCCAGCAGCCAACACCTAGCGGGAGGAGACACAGATACGCAGTATTTT

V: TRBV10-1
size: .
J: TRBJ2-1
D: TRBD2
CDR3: CASSEKASGDSYNEQFF
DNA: TGCGCCAGCAGTGAGAAGGCTAGCGGAGACTCCTACAATGAGCAGTTCTTC

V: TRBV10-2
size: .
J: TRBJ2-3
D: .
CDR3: CASSDSVGSSSTDTQYF
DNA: TGCGCCAGCAGCGATAGCGTGGGCAGCTCTAGCACAGATACGCAGTATTTT

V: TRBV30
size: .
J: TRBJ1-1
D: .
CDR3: CAWIRSTEAFF
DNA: TGTGCCTGGATCAGGTCCACTGAAGCTTTCTTT

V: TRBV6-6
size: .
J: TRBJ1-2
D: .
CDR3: CASRNIYGYTF
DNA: TGTGCCAGCAGAAACATCTATGGCTACACCTTC

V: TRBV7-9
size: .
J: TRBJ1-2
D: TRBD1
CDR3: CASSPGTGISGSYGYTF
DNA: TGTGCCAGCAGCCCCGGGACAGGTATTTCAGGAAGCTATGGCTACACCTTC

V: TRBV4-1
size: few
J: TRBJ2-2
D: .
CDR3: CASSTGSPGELFF
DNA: TGCGCCAGCAGTACAGGTTCCCCCGGGGAGCTGTTTTTT

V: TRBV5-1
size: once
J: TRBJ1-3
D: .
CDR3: CASSLDGSSGNTIYF
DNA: TGCGCCAGCAGCCTAGACGGGAGCTCTGGAAACACCATATATTTT

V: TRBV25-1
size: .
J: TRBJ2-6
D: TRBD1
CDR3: CASFGTGDDRSGANVLTF
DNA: TGTGCCAGCTTCGGGACAGGGGACGACCGCTCTGGGGCCAACGTCCTGACTTTC

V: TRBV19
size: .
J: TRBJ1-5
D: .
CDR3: CASSRQGMWQPQHF
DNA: TGTGCCAGTAGTAGGCAGGGAATGTGGCAGCCCCAGCATTTT

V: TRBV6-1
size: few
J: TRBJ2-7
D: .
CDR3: CASSYSRYYEQYF
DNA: TGTGCCAGCAGTTATTCGCGGTACTACGAGCAGTACTTC

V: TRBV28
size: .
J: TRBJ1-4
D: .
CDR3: CASSRAGGEKEKLFF
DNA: TGTGCCAGCAGTCGGGCAGGAGGGGAGAAGGAAAAACTGTTTTTT

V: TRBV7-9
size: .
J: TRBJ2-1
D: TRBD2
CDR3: CASSSLAGARYNEQFF
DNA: TGTGCCAGCAGCTCCCTAGCGGGGGCTCGGTACAATGAGCAGTTCTTC

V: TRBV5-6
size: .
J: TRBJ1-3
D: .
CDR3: CASSPGQFRSGNTIYF
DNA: TGTGCCAGCAGCCCAGGACAGTTTCGCTCTGGAAACACCATATATTTT

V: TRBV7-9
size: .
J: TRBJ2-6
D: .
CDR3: CASSQALSGANVLTF
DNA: TGTGCCAGCAGCCAGGCCCTCTCTGGGGCCAACGTCCTGACTTTC

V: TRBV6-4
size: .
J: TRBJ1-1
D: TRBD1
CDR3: CASRGQGTTEAFF
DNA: TGTGCCAGCAGAGGACAGGGTACGACTGAAGCTTTCTTT

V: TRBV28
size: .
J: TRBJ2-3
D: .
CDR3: CASSSPADTQYF
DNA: TGTGCCAGCAGTTCGCCAGCAGATACGCAGTATTTT

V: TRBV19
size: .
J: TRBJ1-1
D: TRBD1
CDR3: CASRPTGGVVNTEAFF
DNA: TGTGCCAGTAGGCCGACAGGGGGCGTGGTGAACACTGAAGCTTTCTTT

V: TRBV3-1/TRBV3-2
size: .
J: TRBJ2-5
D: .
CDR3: CASRGFTTRETQYF
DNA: TGTGCCAGCAGGGGCTTTACGACCCGAGAGACCCAGTACTTC

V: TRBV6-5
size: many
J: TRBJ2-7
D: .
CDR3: CASKQGSYEQYF
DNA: TGTGCCAGCAAACAGGGATCTTACGAGCAGTACTTC

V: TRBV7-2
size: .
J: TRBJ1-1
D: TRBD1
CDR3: CASSWTPGGGLEAFF
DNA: TGTGCCAGCAGCTGGACCCCAGGAGGGGGCTTAGAAGCTTTCTTT

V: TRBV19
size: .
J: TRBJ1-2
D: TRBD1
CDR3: CASSPGTVANYGYTF
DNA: TGTGCCAGTAGTCCGGGGACAGTCGCTAACTATGGCTACACCTTC

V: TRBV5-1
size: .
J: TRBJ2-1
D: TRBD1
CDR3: CASSLPRDRDNEQFF
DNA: TGCGCCAGCAGCTTACCACGGGACAGAGACAATGAGCAGTTCTTC

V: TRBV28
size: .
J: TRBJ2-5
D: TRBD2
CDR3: CASSSLAGGSETQYF
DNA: TGTGCCAGCAGCTCCCTAGCGGGAGGGTCGGAGACCCAGTACTTC

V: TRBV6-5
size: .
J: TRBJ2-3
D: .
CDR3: CASRRGYSTDTQYF
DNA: TGTGCCAGCAGGAGAGGTTATAGCACAGATACGCAGTATTTT

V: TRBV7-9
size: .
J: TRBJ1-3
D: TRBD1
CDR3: CASTHTRGGLSGNTIYF
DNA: TGTGCCAGCACCCATACTAGAGGGGGCCTCTCTGGAAACACCATATATTTT

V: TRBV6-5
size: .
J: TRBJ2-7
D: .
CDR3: CASSYGFSGEQYF
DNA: TGTGCCAGCAGTTACGGGTTCTCGGGGGAGCAGTACTTC

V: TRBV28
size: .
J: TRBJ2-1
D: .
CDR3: CASAEYNEQFF
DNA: TGTGCCAGCGCGGAATACAATGAGCAGTTCTTC

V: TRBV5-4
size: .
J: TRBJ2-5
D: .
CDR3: CASSGRGYETQYF
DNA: TGTGCCAGCAGCGGCAGGGGATACGAGACCCAGTACTTC